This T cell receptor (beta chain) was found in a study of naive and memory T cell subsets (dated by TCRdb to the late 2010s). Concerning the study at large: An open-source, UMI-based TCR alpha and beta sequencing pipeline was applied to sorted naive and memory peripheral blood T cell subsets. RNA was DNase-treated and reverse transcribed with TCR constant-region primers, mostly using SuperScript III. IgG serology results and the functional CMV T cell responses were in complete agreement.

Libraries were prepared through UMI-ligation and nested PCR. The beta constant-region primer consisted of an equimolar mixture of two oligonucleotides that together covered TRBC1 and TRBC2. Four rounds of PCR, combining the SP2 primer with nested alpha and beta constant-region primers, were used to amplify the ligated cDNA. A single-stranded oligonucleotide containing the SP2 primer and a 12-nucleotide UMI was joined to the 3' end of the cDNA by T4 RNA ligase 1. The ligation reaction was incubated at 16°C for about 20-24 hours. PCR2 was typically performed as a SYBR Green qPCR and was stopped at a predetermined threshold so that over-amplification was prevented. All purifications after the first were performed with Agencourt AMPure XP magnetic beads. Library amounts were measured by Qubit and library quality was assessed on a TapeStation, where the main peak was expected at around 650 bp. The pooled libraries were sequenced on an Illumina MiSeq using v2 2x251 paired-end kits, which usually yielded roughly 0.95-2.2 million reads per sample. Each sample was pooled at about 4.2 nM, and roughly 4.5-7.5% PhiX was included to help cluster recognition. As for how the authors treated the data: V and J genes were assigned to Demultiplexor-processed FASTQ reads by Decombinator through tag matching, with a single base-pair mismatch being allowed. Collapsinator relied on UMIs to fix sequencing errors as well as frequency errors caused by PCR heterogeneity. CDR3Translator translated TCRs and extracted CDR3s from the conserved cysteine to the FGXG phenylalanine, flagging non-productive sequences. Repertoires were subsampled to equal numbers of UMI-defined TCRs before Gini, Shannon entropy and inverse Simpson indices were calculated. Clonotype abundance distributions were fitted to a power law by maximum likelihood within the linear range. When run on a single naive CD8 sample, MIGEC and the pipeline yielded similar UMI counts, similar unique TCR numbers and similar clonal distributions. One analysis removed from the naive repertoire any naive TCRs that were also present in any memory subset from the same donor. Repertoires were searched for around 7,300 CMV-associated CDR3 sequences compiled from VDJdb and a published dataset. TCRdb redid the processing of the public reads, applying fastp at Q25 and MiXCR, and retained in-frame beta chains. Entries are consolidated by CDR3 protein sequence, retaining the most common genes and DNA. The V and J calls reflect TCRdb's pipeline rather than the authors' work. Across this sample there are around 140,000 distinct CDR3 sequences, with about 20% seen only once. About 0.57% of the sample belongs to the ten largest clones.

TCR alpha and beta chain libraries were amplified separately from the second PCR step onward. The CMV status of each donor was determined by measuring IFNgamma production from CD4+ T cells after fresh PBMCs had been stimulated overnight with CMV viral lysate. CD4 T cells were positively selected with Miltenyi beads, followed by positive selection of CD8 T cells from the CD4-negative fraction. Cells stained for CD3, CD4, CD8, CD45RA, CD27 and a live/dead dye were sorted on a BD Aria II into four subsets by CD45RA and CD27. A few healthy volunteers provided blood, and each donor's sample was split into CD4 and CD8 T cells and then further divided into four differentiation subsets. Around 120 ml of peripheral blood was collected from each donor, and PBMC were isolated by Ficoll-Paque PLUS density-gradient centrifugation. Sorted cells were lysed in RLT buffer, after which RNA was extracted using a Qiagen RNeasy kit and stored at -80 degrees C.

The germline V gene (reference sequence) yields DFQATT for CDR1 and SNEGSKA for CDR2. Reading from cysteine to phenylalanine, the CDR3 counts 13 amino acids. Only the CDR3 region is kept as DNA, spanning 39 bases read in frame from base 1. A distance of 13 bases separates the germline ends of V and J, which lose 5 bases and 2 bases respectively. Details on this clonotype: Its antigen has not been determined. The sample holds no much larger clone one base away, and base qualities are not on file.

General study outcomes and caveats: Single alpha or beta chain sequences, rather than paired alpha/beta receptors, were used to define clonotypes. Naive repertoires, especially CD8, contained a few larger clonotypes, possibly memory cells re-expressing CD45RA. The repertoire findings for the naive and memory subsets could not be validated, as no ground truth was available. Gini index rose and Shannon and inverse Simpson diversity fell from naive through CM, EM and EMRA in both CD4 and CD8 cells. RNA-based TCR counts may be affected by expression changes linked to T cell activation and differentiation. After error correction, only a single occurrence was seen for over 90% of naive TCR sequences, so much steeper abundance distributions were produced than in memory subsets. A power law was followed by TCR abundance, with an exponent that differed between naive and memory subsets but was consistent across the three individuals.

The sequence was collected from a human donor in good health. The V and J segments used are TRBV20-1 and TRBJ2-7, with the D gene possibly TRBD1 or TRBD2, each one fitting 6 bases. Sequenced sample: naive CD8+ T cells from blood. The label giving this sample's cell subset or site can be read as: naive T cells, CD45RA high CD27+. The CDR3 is CSAGGTSAYEQYF. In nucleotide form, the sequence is TGCAGTGCTGGGGGGACAAGCGCCTACGAGCAGTACTTC.